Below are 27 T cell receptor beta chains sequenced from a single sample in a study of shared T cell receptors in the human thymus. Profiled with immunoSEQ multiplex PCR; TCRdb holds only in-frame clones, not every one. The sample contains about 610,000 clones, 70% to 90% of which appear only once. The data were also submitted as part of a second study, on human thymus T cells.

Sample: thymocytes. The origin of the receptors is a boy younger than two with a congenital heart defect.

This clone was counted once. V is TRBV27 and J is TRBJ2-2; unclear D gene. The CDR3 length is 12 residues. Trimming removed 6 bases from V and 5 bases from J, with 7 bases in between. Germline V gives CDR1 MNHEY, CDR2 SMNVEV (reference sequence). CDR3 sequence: CASRIETGELFF. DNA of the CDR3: TGTGCCAGCAGAATAGAAACCGGGGAGCTGTTTTTT.

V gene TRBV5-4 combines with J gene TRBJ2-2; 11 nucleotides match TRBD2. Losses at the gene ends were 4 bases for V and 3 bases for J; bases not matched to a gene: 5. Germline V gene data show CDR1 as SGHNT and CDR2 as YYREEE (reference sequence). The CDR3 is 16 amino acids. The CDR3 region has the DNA TGTGCCAGCAGCACGGGACTAGCGGCTGACACCGGGGAGCTGTTTTTT. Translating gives CASSTGLAADTGELFF.

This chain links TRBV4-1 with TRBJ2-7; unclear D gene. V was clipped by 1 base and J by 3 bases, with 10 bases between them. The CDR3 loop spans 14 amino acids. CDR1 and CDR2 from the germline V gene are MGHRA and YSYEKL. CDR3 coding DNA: TGCGCCAGCAGCCAAGTTGACTCTCTCTACGAGCAGTACTTC. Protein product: CASSQVDSLYEQYF.

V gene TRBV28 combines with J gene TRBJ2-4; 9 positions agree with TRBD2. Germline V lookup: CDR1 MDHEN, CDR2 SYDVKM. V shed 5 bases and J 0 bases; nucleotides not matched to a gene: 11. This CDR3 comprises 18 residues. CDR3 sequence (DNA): TGTGCCAGCAGTCGACTAGCGGCATCCACTTTAGCCAAAAACATTCAGTACTTC. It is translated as CASSRLAASTLAKNIQYF.

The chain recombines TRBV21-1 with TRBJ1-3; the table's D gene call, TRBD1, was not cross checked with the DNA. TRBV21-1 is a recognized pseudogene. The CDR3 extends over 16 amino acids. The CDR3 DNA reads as TGTGCCAGCAGCAAAGAAGAACAAGGGGATGGAAACACCATATATTTT. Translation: CASSKEEQGDGNTIYF.

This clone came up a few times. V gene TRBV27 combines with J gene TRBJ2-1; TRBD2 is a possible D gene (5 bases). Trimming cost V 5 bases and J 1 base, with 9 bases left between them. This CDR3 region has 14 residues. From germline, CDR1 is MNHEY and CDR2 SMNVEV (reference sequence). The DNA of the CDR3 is TGTGCCAGCAGTCAACTAGAGTCCTACAATGAGCAGTTCTTC. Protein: CASSQLESYNEQFF.

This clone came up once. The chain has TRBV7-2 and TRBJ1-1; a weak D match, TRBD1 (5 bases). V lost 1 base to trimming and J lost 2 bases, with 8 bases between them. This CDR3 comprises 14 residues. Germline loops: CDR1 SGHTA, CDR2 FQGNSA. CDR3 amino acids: CASSLEGVNTEAFF. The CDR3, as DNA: TGTGCCAGCAGCTTAGAAGGGGTTAACACTGAAGCTTTCTTT.

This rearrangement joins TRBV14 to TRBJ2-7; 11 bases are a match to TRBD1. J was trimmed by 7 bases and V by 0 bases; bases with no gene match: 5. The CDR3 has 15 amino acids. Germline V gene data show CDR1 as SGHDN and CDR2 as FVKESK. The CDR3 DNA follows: TGTGCCAGCAGCCAAGAAGGGGACAGGGGGGGAGAGCAGTACTTC. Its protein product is CASSQEGDRGGEQYF.

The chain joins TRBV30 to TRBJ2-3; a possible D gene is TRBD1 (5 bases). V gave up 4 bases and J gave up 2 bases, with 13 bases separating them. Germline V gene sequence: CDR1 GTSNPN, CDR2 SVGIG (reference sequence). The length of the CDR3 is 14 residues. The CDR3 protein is CAWNQRQYTDTQYF. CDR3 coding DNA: TGTGCCTGGAATCAGAGACAGTACACAGATACGCAGTATTTT.

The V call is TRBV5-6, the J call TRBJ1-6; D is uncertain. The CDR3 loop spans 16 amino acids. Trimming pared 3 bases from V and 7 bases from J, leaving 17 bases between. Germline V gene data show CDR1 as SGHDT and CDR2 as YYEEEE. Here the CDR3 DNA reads TGTGCCAGCAGCTCCCAACTACGACGGGTGAATTCACCCCTCCACTTT. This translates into CASSSQLRRVNSPLHF.

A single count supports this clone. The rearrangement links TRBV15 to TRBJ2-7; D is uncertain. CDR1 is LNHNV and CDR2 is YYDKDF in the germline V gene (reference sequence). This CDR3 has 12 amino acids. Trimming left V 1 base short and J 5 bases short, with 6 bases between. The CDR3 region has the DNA TGTGCCACCAGCAGAGTAATAAACGAGCAGTACTTC. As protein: CATSRVINEQYF.

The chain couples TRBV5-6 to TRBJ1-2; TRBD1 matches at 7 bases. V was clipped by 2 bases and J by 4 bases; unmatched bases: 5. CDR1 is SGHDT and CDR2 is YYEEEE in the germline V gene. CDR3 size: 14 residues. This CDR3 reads CASSFPQGGYGYTF. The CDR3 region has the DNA TGTGCCAGCAGCTTTCCTCAGGGGGGCTATGGCTACACCTTC.

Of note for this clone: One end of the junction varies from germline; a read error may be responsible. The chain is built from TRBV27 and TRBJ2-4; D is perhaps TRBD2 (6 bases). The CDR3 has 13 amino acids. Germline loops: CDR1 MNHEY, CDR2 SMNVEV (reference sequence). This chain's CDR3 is CASSLRRADRANF. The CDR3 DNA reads TGTGCCAGCAGTTTGAGGAGGGCAGACCGGGCGAACTTC.

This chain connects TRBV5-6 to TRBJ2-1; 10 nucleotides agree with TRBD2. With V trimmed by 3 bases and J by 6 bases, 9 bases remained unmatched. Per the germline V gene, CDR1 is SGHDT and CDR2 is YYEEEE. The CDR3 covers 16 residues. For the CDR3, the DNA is TGTGCCAGCAGCTCTACCGGGACTAGCGTCTGCAATGAGCAGTTCTTC. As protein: CASSSTGTSVCNEQFF. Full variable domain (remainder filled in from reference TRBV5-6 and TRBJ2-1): DAGVTQSPTHLIKTRGQQVTLRCSPKSGHDTVSWYQQALGQGPQFIFQYYEEEERQRGNFPDRFSGHQFPNYSSELNVNALLLGDSALYLCASSSTGTSVCNEQFFGPGTRLTVL.

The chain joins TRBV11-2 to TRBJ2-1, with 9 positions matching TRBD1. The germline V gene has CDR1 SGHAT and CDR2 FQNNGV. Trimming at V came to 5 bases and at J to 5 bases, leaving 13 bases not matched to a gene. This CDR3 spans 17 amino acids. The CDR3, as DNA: TGTGCCAGCAGCCGCTTGCCGGGACAGGGAGTCCACAATGAGCAGTTCTTC. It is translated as CASSRLPGQGVHNEQFF. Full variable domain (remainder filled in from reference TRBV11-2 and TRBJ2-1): EAGVAQSPRYKIIEKRQSVAFWCNPISGHATLYWYQQILGQGPKLLIQFQNNGVVDDSQLPKDRFSAERLKGVDSTLKIQPAKLEDSAVYLCASSRLPGQGVHNEQFFGPGTRLTVL.

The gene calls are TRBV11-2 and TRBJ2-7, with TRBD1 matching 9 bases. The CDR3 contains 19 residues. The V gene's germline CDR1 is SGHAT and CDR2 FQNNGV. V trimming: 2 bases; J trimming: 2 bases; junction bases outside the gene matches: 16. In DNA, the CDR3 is TGTGCCAGCAGCTTACACCGGGACAGGGTCCCCTTTCTCGCCTACGAGCAGTACTTC. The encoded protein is CASSLHRDRVPFLAYEQYF.

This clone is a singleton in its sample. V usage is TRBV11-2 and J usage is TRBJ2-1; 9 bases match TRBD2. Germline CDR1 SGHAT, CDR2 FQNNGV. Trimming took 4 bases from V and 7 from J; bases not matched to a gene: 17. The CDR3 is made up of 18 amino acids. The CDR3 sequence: CASSCRDGREGLWNEQFF. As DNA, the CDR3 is TGTGCCAGCAGCTGCCGCGATGGGCGGGAGGGCCTTTGGAATGAGCAGTTCTTC.

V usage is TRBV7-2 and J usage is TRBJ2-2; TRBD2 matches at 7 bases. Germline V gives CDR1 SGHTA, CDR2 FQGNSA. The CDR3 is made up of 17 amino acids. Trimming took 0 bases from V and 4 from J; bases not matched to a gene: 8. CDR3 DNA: TGTGCCAGCAGCTTAGCGGGGGGGGTTGAAAGCACCGGGGAGCTGTTTTTT. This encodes CASSLAGGVESTGELFF.

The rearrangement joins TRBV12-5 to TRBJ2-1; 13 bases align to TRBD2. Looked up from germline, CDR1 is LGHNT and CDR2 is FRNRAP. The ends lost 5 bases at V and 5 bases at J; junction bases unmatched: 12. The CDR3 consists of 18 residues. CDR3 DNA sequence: TGTGCTAGTGGTCCCGGGACTAGCGGGAAGGTTAAGAACAATGAGCAGTTCTTC. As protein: CASGPGTSGKVKNNEQFF.

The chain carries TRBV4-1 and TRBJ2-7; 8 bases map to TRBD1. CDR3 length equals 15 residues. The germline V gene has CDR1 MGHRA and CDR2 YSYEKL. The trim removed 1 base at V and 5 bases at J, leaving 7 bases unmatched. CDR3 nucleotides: TGCGCCAGCAGCCAAGTACAGGGACAGGTCCACGAGCAGTACTTC. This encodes CASSQVQGQVHEQYF.

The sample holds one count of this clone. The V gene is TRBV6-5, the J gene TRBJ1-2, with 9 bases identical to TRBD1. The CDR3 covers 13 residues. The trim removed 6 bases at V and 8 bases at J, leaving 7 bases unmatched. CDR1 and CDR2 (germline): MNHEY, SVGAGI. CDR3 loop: CASSPGTGKGYTF. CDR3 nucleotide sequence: TGTGCCAGCAGCCCCGGGACAGGGAAGGGCTACACCTTC.

CDR3: CATSSVCRQGREHEQFF. The CDR3 region has the DNA TGTGCCACCAGCAGCGTATGTCGGCAGGGGAGGGAACATGAGCAGTTCTTC. The V call is TRBV15, the J call TRBJ2-1, with D maybe TRBD2 (7 bases). V lost 3 bases to trimming and J lost 8 bases, with 23 bases between them. The CDR3 length is 17 residues. CDR1 LNHNV and CDR2 YYDKDF come from the germline V gene (reference sequence).

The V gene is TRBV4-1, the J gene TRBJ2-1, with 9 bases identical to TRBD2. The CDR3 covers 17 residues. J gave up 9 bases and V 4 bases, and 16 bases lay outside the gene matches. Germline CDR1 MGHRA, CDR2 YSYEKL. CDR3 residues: CASSRKKRTSDYGEQFF. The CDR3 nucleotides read TGCGCCAGCAGCCGGAAGAAACGGACTAGCGATTACGGTGAGCAGTTCTTC.

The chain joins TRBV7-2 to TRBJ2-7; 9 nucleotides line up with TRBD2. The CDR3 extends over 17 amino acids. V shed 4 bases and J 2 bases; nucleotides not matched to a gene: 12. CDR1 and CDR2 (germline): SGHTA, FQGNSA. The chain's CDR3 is CASSSGTATSGAYEQYF. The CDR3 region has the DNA TGTGCCAGCAGCTCCGGGACAGCGACTAGCGGCGCCTACGAGCAGTACTTC. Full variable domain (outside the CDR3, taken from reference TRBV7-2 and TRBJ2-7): GAGVSQSPSNKVTEKGKDVELRCDPISGHTALYWYRQSLGQGLEFLIYFQGNSAPDKSGLPSDRFSAERTGGSVSTLTIQRTQQEDSAVYLCASSSGTATSGAYEQYFGPGTRLTVT.

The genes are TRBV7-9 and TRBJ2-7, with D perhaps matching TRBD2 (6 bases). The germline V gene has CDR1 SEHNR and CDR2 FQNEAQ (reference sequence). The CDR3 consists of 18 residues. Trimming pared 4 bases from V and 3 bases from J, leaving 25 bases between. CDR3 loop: CASSSRKTGGSTIYEQYF. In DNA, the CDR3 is TGTGCCAGCAGCTCACGTAAGACCGGGGGATCTACCATCTACGAGCAGTACTTC. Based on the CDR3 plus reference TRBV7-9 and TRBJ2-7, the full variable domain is DTGVSQNPRHKITKRGQNVTFRCDPISEHNRLYWYRQTLGQGPEFLTYFQNEAQLEKSRLLSDRFSAERPKGSFSTLEIQRTEQGDSAMYLCASSSRKTGGSTIYEQYFGPGTRLTVT.

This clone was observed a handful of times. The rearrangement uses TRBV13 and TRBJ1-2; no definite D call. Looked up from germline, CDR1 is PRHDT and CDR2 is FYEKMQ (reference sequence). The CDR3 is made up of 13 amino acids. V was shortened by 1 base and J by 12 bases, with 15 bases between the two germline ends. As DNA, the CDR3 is TGTGCCAGCAGCTTAGAAAGAGGCCCCCTAAACACCTTC. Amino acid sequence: CASSLERGPLNTF.

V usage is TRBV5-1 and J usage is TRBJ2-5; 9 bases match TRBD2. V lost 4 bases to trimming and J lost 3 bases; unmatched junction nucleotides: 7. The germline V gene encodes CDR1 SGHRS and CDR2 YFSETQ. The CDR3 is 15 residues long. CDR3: CASSASSSGKETQYF. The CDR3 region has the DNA TGCGCCAGCAGCGCCTCGTCTAGCGGGAAAGAGACCCAGTACTTC. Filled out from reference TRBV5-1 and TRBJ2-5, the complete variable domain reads KAGVTQTPRYLIKTRGQQVTLSCSPISGHRSVSWYQQTPGQGLQFLFEYFSETQRNKGNFPGRFSGRQFSNSRSEMNVSTLELGDSALYLCASSASSSGKETQYFGPGTRLLVL.